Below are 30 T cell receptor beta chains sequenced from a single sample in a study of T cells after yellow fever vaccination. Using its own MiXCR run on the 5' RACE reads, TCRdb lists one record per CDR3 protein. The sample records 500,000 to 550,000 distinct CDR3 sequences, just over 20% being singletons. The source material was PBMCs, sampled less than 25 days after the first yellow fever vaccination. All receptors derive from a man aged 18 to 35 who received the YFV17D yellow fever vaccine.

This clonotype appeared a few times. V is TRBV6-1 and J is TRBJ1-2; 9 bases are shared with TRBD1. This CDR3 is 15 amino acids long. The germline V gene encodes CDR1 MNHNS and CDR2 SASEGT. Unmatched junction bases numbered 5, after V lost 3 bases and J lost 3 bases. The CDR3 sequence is CASSDGTGRYYGYTF. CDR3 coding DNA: TGTGCCAGCAGTGACGGGACAGGGAGGTACTATGGCTACACCTTC.

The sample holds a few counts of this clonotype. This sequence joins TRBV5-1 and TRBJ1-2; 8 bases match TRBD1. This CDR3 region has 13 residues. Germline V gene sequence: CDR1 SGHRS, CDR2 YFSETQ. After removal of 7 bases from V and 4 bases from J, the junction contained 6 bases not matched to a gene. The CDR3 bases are TGCGCCAGCCGAGAGACAGGGGCCTATGGCTACACCTTC. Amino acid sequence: CASRETGAYGYTF. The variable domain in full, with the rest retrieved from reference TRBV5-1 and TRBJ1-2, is KAGVTQTPRYLIKTRGQQVTLSCSPISGHRSVSWYQQTPGQGLQFLFEYFSETQRNKGNFPGRFSGRQFSNSRSEMNVSTLELGDSALYLCASRETGAYGYTFGSGTRLTVV.

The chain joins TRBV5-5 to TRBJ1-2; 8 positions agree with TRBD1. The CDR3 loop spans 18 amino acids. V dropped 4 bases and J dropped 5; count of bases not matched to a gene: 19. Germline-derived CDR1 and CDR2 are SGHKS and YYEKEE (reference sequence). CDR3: CASSVVARTGRIWYGYTF. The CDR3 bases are TGTGCCAGCAGCGTCGTGGCCCGGACAGGGAGGATTTGGTATGGCTACACCTTC.

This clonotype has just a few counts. The CDR3 region is CASSPFGVGPPRGDGNTIYF. The CDR3 bases are TGTGCCAGCAGCCCGTTCGGCGTGGGCCCCCCTCGGGGTGATGGAAACACCATATATTTT. The chain joins TRBV4-2 to TRBJ1-3; D is ambiguous. The germline gives CDR1 LGHNA, CDR2 YNFKEQ. V shed 4 bases and J shed 3 bases, with 28 bases lying between them. The CDR3 loop spans 20 amino acids.

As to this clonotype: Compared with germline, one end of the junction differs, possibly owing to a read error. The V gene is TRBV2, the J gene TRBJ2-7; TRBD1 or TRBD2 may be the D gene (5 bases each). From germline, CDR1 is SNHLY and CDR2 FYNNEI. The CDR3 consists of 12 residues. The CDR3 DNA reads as TGTGCCAGCAGGACAGACTATTACGGGCAGTACTTC. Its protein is CASRTDYYGQYF.

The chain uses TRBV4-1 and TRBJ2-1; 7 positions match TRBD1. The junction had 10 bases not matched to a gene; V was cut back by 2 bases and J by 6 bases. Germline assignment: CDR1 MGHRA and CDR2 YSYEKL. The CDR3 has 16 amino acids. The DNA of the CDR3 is TGCGCCAGCAGCCAACCTCCAACAGGGGCCCTCAATGAGCAGTTCTTC. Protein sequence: CASSQPPTGALNEQFF.

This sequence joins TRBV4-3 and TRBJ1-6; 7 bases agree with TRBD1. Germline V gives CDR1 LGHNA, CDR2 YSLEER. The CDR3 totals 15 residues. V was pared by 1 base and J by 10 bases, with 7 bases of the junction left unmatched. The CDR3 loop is CASSQGTGVNSPLHF. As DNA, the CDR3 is TGCGCCAGCAGCCAAGGTACAGGGGTCAACTCACCCCTCCACTTT.

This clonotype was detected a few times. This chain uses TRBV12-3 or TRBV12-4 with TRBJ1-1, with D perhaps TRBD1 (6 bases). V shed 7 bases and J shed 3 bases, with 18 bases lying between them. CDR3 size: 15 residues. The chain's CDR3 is CASNRVGSSYTEAFF. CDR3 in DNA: TGTGCCAGCAACAGGGTTGGGTCGAGCTACACTGAAGCTTTCTTT.

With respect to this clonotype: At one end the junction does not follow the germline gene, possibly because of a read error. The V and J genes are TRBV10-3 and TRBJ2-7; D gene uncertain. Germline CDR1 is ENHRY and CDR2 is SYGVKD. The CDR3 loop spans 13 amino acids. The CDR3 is CAVSDSAAYEQYF. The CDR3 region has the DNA TGTGCCGTCAGTGATTCGGCGGCCTACGAGCAGTACTTC.

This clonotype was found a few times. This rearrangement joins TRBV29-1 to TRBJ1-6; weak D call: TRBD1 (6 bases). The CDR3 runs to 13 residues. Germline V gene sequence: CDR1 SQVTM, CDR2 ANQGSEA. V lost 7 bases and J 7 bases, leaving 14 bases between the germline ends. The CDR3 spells CSASQGANSPLHF. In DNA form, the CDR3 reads TGCAGCGCATCACAGGGAGCGAATTCACCCCTCCACTTT.

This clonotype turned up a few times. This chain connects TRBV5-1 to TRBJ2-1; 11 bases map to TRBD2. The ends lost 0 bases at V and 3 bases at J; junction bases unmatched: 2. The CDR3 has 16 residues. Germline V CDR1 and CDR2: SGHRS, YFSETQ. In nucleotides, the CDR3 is TGCGCCAGCAGCTTGGGGGGGACTAGCGGCTACAATGAGCAGTTCTTC. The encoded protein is CASSLGGTSGYNEQFF.

CDR3 residues: CASSGGAENEQFF. The CDR3 coding sequence is TGTGCCAGCAGCGGGGGGGCCGAAAATGAGCAGTTCTTC. V and J are TRBV6-2 or TRBV6-3 and TRBJ2-1; 8 bases are shared with TRBD2. Germline V gene data show CDR1 as MNHEY and CDR2 as SVGEGT. Germline trimming cut 6 bases from V and 7 bases from J; bases unmatched to any gene: 5. There are 13 residues in the CDR3.

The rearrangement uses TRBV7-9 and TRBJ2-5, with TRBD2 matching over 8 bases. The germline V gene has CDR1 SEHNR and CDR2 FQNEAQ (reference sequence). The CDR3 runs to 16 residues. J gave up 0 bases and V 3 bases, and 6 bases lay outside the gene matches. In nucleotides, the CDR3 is TGTGCCAGCAGCTTCACGGGGGGGCCAGACCAAGAGACCCAGTACTTC. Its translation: CASSFTGGPDQETQYF.

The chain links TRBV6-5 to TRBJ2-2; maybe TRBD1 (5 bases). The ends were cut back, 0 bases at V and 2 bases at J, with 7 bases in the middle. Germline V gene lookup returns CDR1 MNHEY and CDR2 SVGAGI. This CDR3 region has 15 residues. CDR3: CASSYSDRNTGELFF. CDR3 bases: TGTGCCAGCAGTTACTCTGACAGAAACACCGGGGAGCTGTTTTTT.

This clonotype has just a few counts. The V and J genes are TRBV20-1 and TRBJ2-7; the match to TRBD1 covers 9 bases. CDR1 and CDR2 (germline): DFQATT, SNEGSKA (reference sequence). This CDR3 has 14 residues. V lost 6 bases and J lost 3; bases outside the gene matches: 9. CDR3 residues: CSARDRESHYEQYF. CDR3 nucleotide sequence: TGCAGTGCCAGGGACAGGGAGAGCCACTACGAGCAGTACTTC.

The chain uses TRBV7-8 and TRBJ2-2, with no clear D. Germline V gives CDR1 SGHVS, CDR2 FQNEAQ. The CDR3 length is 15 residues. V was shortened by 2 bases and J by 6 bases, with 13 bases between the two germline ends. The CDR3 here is CASSLRAEKAGELFF. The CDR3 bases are TGTGCCAGCAGCTTACGTGCAGAGAAGGCCGGGGAGCTGTTTTTT. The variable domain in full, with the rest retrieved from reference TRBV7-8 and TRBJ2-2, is GAGVSQSPRYKVAKRGQDVALRCDPISGHVSLFWYQQALGQGPEFLTYFQNEAQLDKSGLPSDRFFAERPEGSVSTLKIQRTQQEDSAVYLCASSLRAEKAGELFFGEGSRLTVL.

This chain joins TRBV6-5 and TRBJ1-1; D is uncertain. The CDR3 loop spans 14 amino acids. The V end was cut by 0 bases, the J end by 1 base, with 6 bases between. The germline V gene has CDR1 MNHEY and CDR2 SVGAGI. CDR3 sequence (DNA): TGTGCCAGCAGTTACTCCCAATCGAACACTGAAGCTTTCTTT. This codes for CASSYSQSNTEAFF.

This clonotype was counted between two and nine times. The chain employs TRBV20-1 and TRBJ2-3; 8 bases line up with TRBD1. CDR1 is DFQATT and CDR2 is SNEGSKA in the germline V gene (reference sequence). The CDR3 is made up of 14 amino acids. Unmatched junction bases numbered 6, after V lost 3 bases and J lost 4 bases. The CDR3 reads CSASGQGAPDTQYF. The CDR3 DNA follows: TGCAGTGCTAGTGGACAGGGCGCACCAGATACGCAGTATTTT.

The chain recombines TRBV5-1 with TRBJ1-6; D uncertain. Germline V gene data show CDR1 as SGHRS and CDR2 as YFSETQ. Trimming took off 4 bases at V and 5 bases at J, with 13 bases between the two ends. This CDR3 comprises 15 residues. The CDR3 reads CASSLLMGNNSPLHF. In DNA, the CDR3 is TGCGCCAGCAGCCTCCTTATGGGAAATAATTCACCCCTCCACTTT.

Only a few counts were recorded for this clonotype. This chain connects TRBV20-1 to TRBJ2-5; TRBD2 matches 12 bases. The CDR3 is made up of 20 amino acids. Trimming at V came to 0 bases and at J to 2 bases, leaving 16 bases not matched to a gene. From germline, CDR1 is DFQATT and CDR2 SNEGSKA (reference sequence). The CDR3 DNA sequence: TGCAGTGCTAGAGATTTGGGTCGGGCGACTAGCGGGGGACGTCAAGAGACCCAGTACTTC. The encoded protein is CSARDLGRATSGGRQETQYF.

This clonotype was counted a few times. DNA of the CDR3: TGTGCCAGTAATTACAGGGACACCGGGGAGCTGTTTTTT. Protein sequence: CASNYRDTGELFF. The chain employs TRBV19 and TRBJ2-2; a possible D gene is TRBD1 (6 bases). From germline, CDR1 is LNHDA and CDR2 SQIVND (reference sequence). V lost 7 bases and J lost 3, with 9 bases in between. CDR3 length equals 13 residues.

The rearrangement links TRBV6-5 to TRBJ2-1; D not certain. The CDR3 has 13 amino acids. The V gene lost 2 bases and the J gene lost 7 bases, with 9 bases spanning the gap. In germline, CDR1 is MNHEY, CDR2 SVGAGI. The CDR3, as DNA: TGTGCCAGCAGTTACCCTGGTCGGAATGAGCAGTTCTTC. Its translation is CASSYPGRNEQFF.

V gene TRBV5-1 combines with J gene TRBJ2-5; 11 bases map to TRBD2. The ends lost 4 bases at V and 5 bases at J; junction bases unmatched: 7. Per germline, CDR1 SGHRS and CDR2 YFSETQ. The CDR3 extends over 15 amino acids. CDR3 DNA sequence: TGCGCCAGCAGCAAGCCCGGGACTAGCGGTGAGACCCAGTACTTC. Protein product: CASSKPGTSGETQYF.

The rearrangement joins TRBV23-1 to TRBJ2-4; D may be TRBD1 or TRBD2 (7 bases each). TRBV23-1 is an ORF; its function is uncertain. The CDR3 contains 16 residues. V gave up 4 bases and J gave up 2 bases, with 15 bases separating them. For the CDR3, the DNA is TGCGCCAGCAGTCCGACAGGGAGGGTTACCAAAAACATTCAGTACTTC. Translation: CASSPTGRVTKNIQYF.

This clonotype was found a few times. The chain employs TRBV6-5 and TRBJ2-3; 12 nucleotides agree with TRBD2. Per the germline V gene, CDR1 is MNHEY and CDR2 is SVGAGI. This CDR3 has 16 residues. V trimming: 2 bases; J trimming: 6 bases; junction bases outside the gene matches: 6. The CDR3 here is CASSYLAGGNGDTQYF. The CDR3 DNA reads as TGTGCCAGCAGTTACCTAGCGGGGGGGAATGGCGATACGCAGTATTTT.

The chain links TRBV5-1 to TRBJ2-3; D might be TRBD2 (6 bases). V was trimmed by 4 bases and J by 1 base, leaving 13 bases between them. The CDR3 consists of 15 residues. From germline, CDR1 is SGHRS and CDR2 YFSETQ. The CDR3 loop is CASSGEVAGTDTQYF. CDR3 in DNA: TGCGCCAGCAGCGGCGAGGTAGCGGGCACAGATACGCAGTATTTT.

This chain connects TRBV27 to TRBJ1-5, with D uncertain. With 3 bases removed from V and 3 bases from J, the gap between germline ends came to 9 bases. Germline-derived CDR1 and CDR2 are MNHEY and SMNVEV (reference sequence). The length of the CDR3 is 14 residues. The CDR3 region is CASSFHTNNQPQHF. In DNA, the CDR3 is TGTGCCAGCAGTTTTCATACGAACAATCAGCCCCAGCATTTT.

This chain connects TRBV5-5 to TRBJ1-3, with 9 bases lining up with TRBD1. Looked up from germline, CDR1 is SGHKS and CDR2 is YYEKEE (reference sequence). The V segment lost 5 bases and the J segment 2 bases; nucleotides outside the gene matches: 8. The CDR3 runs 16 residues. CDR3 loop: CASSYGQGTTGNTIYF. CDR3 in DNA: TGTGCCAGCAGTTACGGACAGGGGACGACTGGAAACACCATATATTTT.

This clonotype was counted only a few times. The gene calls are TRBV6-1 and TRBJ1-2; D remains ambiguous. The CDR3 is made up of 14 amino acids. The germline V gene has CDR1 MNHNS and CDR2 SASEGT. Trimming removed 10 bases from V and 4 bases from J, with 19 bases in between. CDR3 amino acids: CATGDEPGSYGYTF. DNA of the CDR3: TGTGCCACCGGAGACGAGCCGGGGAGCTATGGCTACACCTTC.

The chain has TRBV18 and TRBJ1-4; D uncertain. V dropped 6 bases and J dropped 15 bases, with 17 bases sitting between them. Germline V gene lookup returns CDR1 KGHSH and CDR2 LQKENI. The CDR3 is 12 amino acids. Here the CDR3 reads CASSPPDGILFF. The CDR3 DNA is TGTGCCAGCTCCCCGCCAGACGGGATATTGTTTTTT.